The sequence of this T cell receptor beta chain was determined in a study of human T cells and chemical hapten exposure. Study details: Each patch test put 0.01% DPC on the upper back, and results were read at 6 days.

This clonotype was observed a few times. One entry per CDR3 protein, called by TCRdb with MiXCR from the RACE reads. The repertoire holds fewer than 500,000 distinct CDR3 sequences, with around 4.8% as singletons. Time point described: patch test 1, 2 weeks after DPC sensitization. Sample treatment: therapeutic diphenylcyclopropenone sensitization with weekly scalp DPC. Specimen: whole blood, collected in connection with sensitization to the hapten diphenylcyclopropenone (DPC). This receptor was identified in a woman in her forties or fifties with alopecia areata. Some clones in this sample may be carry-over from other donors' samples.

CDR3 nucleotides: TGTGCCAGCAGTTACCCTCCTAGCGGGAGGGGGAGAGAGACCCAGTACTTC. It is translated as CASSYPPSGRGRETQYF. The V call is TRBV6-5, the J call TRBJ2-5; 12 positions agree with TRBD2. Trimming at V came to 2 bases and at J to 4 bases, leaving 8 bases not matched to a gene. Germline V gene data show CDR1 as MNHEY and CDR2 as SVGAGI. The CDR3 is 17 amino acids.